These 2 T cell receptor beta chains originate from one sample sequenced in a study of blood T cell repertoires in COVID-19. TCRdb's table, derived via immunoSEQ multiplex PCR, lists solely in-frame clones and lacks some. This table holds 200,000 to 250,000 clones, just under 85% found once. Sequenced input: PBMCs or T cells enriched from blood (not recorded which). Receptor source: a man aged 40-49 years who had recovered from COVID-19.

The genes are TRBV7-6 and TRBJ1-4, with 10 bases matching TRBD1. Germline CDR1 SGHVS, CDR2 FNYEAQ. The CDR3 runs 18 residues. Germline trimming cut 5 bases from V and 0 bases from J; bases unmatched to any gene: 9. The chain's CDR3 is CASSRAGTGDSTNEKLFF. The CDR3 DNA is TGTGCCAGCAGCCGAGCGGGGACAGGGGATTCAACTAATGAAAAACTGTTTTTT.

V gene TRBV4-1 combines with J gene TRBJ1-2; TRBD1 is a possible D gene (6 bases). V shed 4 bases and J shed 5 bases, with 23 bases lying between them. The CDR3 spans 17 residues. Germline V CDR1 and CDR2: MGHRA, YSYEKL. The CDR3, as DNA: TGCGCCAGCAGCCCGAGGACAGCTTTTGGCCTTCTTTATGGCTACACCTTC. The encoded protein is CASSPRTAFGLLYGYTF.